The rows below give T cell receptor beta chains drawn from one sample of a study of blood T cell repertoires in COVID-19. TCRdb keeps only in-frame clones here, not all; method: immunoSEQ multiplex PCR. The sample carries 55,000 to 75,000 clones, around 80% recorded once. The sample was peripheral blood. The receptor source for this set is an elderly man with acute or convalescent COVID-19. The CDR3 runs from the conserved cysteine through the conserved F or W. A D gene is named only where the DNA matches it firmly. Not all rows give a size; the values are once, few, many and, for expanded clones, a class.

TGTGCCAGTAGTATAGGGGGAGTGATCATTCAGCCCCAGCATTTT	CASSIGGVIIQPQHF	TRBV19	TRBJ1-5	-	-
TGTGCCAGCAGTCGGGGACAGGGGTACAATGAGCAGTTCTTC	CASSRGQGYNEQFF	TRBV27	TRBJ2-1	-	TRBD1
TGTGCCAGCAGTTACATGGTGGTTAGCTCCTACAATGAGCAGTTCTTC	CASSYMVVSSYNEQFF	TRBV6-2/TRBV6-3	TRBJ2-1	-	-
TGCGCCAGCAGCCAAGGCCCGGGACAGCCTTCTAACTATGGCTACACCTTC	CASSQGPGQPSNYGYTF	TRBV4-1	TRBJ1-2	-	TRBD1
TGTGCCAGCTCACCAAGGGCGGGAGGTATCAGCACAGATACGCAGTATTTT	CASSPRAGGISTDTQYF	TRBV18	TRBJ2-3	few	TRBD2
TGCAGTGCAACCACGAGTTACGAGCAGTACTTC	CSATTSYEQYF	TRBV20-1	TRBJ2-7	-	-
TGTGCCAGCAGCCCATCCCGGGGAACAGATACGCAGTATTTT	CASSPSRGTDTQYF	TRBV4-2	TRBJ2-3	-	-
TGTGCCACCAGCAAGGGGGCATCCGGGGAGCTGTTTTTT	CATSKGASGELFF	TRBV15	TRBJ2-2	-	TRBD1
TGTGCCAGCAGCCGAGCCCATGAGCAGTTCTTC	CASSRAHEQFF	TRBV3-1/TRBV3-2	TRBJ2-1	-	-
TGTGCCAGCAGCGCAGGGACAGGGTGGAATTACGAGCAGTACTTC	CASSAGTGWNYEQYF	TRBV11-3	TRBJ2-7	-	TRBD1
TGTGCCAGCAGCCTACGGGGGGGGGCCTACAATGAGCAGTTCTTC	CASSLRGGAYNEQFF	TRBV11-2	TRBJ2-1	-	TRBD2
TGTGCCAGCAGCCTATATGCCCCTCAGGGGGCCCTGAACACCGGGGAGCTGTTTTTT	CASSLYAPQGALNTGELFF	TRBV7-2	TRBJ2-2	once	TRBD1
TGTGCCAGCAGCGTAGAAGGACAGCTTTGGGAGACCCAGTACTTC	CASSVEGQLWETQYF	TRBV9	TRBJ2-5	-	-
TGTGCCAGCAGCTGGACTAGCGGGGAATACGAGCAGTACTTC	CASSWTSGEYEQYF	TRBV7-2	TRBJ2-7	-	TRBD2
TGTGCCAGCAGCGTCGGACAGAGCCCAGAGACCCAGTACTTC	CASSVGQSPETQYF	TRBV9	TRBJ2-5	once	-
TGTGCCTGGAGGGCCGGGACAGATTTTGAAAAACTGTTTTTT	CAWRAGTDFEKLFF	TRBV30	TRBJ1-4	-	TRBD1
TGTGCCACCAGTGATTCTACAGGGGGCCGGGATGGCTACACCTTC	CATSDSTGGRDGYTF	TRBV24-1	TRBJ1-2	-	TRBD1
TGTGCCAGCAGCCAGGGACAGGGCAATCAGCCCCAGCATTTT	CASSQGQGNQPQHF	TRBV9	TRBJ1-5	-	TRBD1
TGTGCCAGCAGCTTGGCCACGGGGGGCTTTACTGGCTACACCTTC	CASSLATGGFTGYTF	TRBV5-8	TRBJ1-2	once	-
TGTGCCAGTACCTTTAAATACGAGTGGAGTCCTGAAGCTTTCTTT	CASTFKYEWSPEAFF	TRBV19	TRBJ1-1	few	-
TGTGCCAGCAGCGGGACTAGCGGGAGGTTCTATCTCGAGCAGTACTTC	CASSGTSGRFYLEQYF	TRBV7-9	TRBJ2-7	-	TRBD2
TGTGCCAGCAGTTACGGACTAGCGGGTTACACCGGGGAGCTGTTTTTT	CASSYGLAGYTGELFF	TRBV28	TRBJ2-2	-	TRBD2
TGTGCCAGCAGCGCCGGCTTGGCGGAGCCCTTAGCCGGGGAGCTGTTTTTT	CASSAGLAEPLAGELFF	TRBV7-9	TRBJ2-2	once	-
TGTGCCAGCAGCTTAGCGAGGCAGACCCAGTACTTC	CASSLARQTQYF	TRBV7-6	TRBJ2-5	-	-
TGTGCCAGCAGCCCGGGGACTAGCGATGGCGCAGATACGCAGTATTTT	CASSPGTSDGADTQYF	TRBV7-3	TRBJ2-3	-	TRBD2
TGTGCCAGCAGTTCCTTGTGGACAGGGGAAACCTACGAGCAGTACTTC	CASSSLWTGETYEQYF	TRBV6-5	TRBJ2-7	-	TRBD1
TGTGCCAGCAGTTACGTGACGGGAGGGTCGTACAATGAGCAGTTCTTC	CASSYVTGGSYNEQFF	TRBV6-5	TRBJ2-1	-	TRBD2
TGCGCCAGCAGCGCCCCCCGGGACAGGGCTTCCTCCTACAATGAGCAGTTCTTC	CASSAPRDRASSYNEQFF	TRBV5-1	TRBJ2-1	once	TRBD1
TGTGCCAGCCCCCCAGGCAGGGGATTAGTGGAGACCCAGTACTTC	CASPPGRGLVETQYF	TRBV7-8	TRBJ2-5	-	-
TGCAGCGTTTTAGTTAGCACAGATACGCAGTATTTT	CSVLVSTDTQYF	TRBV29-1	TRBJ2-3	once	-
TGTGCCAGTAGCCAATCACAGTACCCATATGGCTACACCTTC	CASSQSQYPYGYTF	TRBV19	TRBJ1-2	-	-
TGTGCCAGCAGTTCCCCGGGACTAGCGGGAGTCGAGCAGTACTTC	CASSSPGLAGVEQYF	TRBV6-6	TRBJ2-7	-	TRBD2
TGTGCCACCAGTGATTCCAGATCTGGCGGTGTTGAGCAGTTCTTC	CATSDSRSGGVEQFF	TRBV24-1	TRBJ2-1	-	-
TGTGCCAGCAGCCACAGAGTCGACAGGGGGGAAAAACTGTTTTTT	CASSHRVDRGEKLFF	TRBV5-8	TRBJ1-4	once	TRBD1
TGTGCCAGCAGTGAATCCACAGGGTTGGTTTCACCCCTCCACTTT	CASSESTGLVSPLHF	TRBV6-1	TRBJ1-6	-	-
TGCGCCAGCAGCTTGGTAGGACTAGTTTCAGATACGCAGTATTTT	CASSLVGLVSDTQYF	TRBV5-1	TRBJ2-3	-	TRBD2
TGTGCCAGCAGCCCCCGACTAGTTCAAGAGACCCAGTACTTC	CASSPRLVQETQYF	TRBV9	TRBJ2-5	few	-
TGTGCCAGCTCACTTTCAACGGGAAGCTCCTACGAGCAGTACTTC	CASSLSTGSSYEQYF	TRBV18	TRBJ2-7	-	-
TGTGCCAGCAGCTCGAGGGTTGAAAAACTGTTTTTT	CASSSRVEKLFF	TRBV7-9	TRBJ1-4	-	-
TGTGCCAGCAGTGAAGCGCCACAGAGCAATCAGCCCCAGCATTTT	CASSEAPQSNQPQHF	TRBV6-1	TRBJ1-5	once	-
TGCAGTGCTAGTCGCGACTCGGGATACGGCGGGCAGTTCTTC	CSASRDSGYGGQFF	TRBV20-1	TRBJ2-1	-	-
TGTGCCAGCAGCCAAGAGGGACAGACCACCTGGAATGAGCAGTTCTTC	CASSQEGQTTWNEQFF	TRBV3-1/TRBV3-2	TRBJ2-1	-	TRBD1
TGTGCCAGCAGCGGGGGGGGCGCAGATACGCAGTATTTT	CASSGGGADTQYF	TRBV2	TRBJ2-3	-	TRBD2
TGTGCCAGCAGCCATACCGGGACAAACAATGAGCAGTTCTTC	CASSHTGTNNEQFF	TRBV7-3	TRBJ2-1	-	-
TGTGCCAGCACCCGGCGGGGGAGCGGGGAGCTGTTTTTT	CASTRRGSGELFF	TRBV7-6	TRBJ2-2	few	TRBD2
TGCGCCAGCAGCTTACAGGGGTATACCACTGAAGCTTTCTTT	CASSLQGYTTEAFF	TRBV5-1	TRBJ1-1	-	TRBD1
TGTGCCAGCTCACCAGGGGCCGTAGGCCGCAATGAGCAGTTCTTC	CASSPGAVGRNEQFF	TRBV18	TRBJ2-1	-	-
TGCGCCAGCAGTCACGTTGCCGGGACTAGCAGAAGGAATGAGCAGTTCTTC	CASSHVAGTSRRNEQFF	TRBV23-1	TRBJ2-1	few	TRBD2
TGTGCCAGCAGTTACTCGAGTCTAGCGGGAGGTGAGCAGTTCTTC	CASSYSSLAGGEQFF	TRBV6-2/TRBV6-3	TRBJ2-1	-	TRBD2
TGTGCCAGCAGCCCGGCGGGGAACACTGAAGCTTTCTTT	CASSPAGNTEAFF	TRBV7-6	TRBJ1-1	many	-
TGTGCCAGCAGCTTCTACCCAGGGTCTCGGGCAGATACGCAGTATTTT	CASSFYPGSRADTQYF	TRBV16	TRBJ2-3	-	-
TGTGCCTGGACCGGGGTAGCGGGGTGGGATCGAGAGACCCAGTACTTC	CAWTGVAGWDRETQYF	TRBV30	TRBJ2-5	-	TRBD2
TGCGCCAGCAGCTTGGCGGACAGGGGTCGAGAGACCCAGTACTTC	CASSLADRGRETQYF	TRBV5-1	TRBJ2-5	-	TRBD1
TGCGCCAGCAGCCCACTAGACAGGGGGCAGGGCACCGGGGAGCTGTTTTTT	CASSPLDRGQGTGELFF	TRBV5-1	TRBJ2-2	-	TRBD1
TGTGCCAGCAGCTTAGACCCGCTATACGAGCAGTACTTC	CASSLDPLYEQYF	TRBV7-2	TRBJ2-7	-	-